The following is a TCR beta chain sequence with its context. Treatment of the sample: oral pan-JAK inhibitor, 5-10 mg twice daily. Peripheral blood samples and lesional scalp punch biopsies were obtained from alopecia areata patients. This entry comes from a study of CD8+ T cells in alopecia areata. Germline V gene lookup returns CDR1 SGHDN and CDR2 FVKESK. The CDR3 contains 11 residues. V was shortened by 1 base and J by 5 bases, with 3 bases between the two germline ends. Following extraction, RNA underwent reverse transcription to cDNA, which served as the sequencing template. Clones were sequenced by immunoSEQ multiplex PCR, and TCRdb holds only the in-frame ones, with some missing. The sample lists approximately 7,400 clones, 64% occurring once.

This sequence was found in a human donor with alopecia areata. The chain couples TRBV14 to TRBJ2-7; D is ambiguous. The sequences come from skin, collected at week 4, from a patient treated with tofacitinib. The CDR3 sequence: CASSQGHEQYF. The CDR3 bases are TGTGCCAGCAGCCAAGGACACGAGCAGTACTTC.